The 7 T cell receptor beta chains below all came from one sample that was sequenced in a study of shared clonotypes between healthy human individuals. Libraries were prepared by immunoSEQ multiplex PCR; TCRdb keeps only in-frame clonotypes and omits some of them. The data show 2,500,000 or so clones, with approximately 93% seen just once and around 0.37% held by the top ten. The sequenced sample consisted of naive CD4+ T cells from PBMCs. Subset: CD45RA+ positively selected. All receptors come from a man younger than 35 in good health. Some clones in this sample may be carry-over from other donors' samples.

This rearrangement joins TRBV5-1 to TRBJ2-7; D possibly matches TRBD1 or TRBD2 (5 bases each). CDR3 length equals 15 residues. From germline, CDR1 is SGHRS and CDR2 YFSETQ. V lost 0 bases and J 3 bases, leaving 13 bases between the germline ends. CDR3 DNA: TGCGCCAGCAGCTTGGTAGGGACCCCCAGCTACGAGCAGTACTTC. Translating gives CASSLVGTPSYEQYF.

J is TRBJ1-1 and V is TRBV5-1; 7 bases map to TRBD1. V dropped 5 bases and J dropped 0; count of bases not matched to a gene: 7. CDR3 length equals 15 residues. The germline V gene encodes CDR1 SGHRS and CDR2 YFSETQ. In DNA form, the CDR3 reads TGCGCCAGCAGAGATACCGGGACAGTGAACACTGAAGCTTTCTTT. Translated: CASRDTGTVNTEAFF.

This chain joins TRBV28 and TRBJ2-3; D call uncertain. The CDR3 sequence is 15 residues long. The germline V gene encodes CDR1 MDHEN and CDR2 SYDVKM. V shed 4 bases and J shed 2 bases, with 13 bases lying between them. The CDR3 loop is CASSSLPPITDTQYF. The CDR3 DNA is TGTGCCAGCAGTTCCTTACCCCCAATCACAGATACGCAGTATTTT.

This sequence joins TRBV5-1 and TRBJ2-3; D might be TRBD2 (6 bases). The V end was cut by 4 bases, the J end by 2 bases, with 20 bases between. CDR3 length: 17 amino acids. Germline lookup yields CDR1 SGHRS and CDR2 YFSETQ. The CDR3 loop is CASSPTSGDFFTDTQYF. In DNA, the CDR3 is TGCGCCAGCAGCCCCACCTCGGGAGATTTTTTCACAGATACGCAGTATTTT.

This clone was found once. The chain links TRBV27 to TRBJ2-5; 9 bases are shared with TRBD2. The CDR3 is made up of 17 amino acids. Germline V gene lookup returns CDR1 MNHEY and CDR2 SMNVEV (reference sequence). With 3 bases clipped from V and 4 bases from J, the junction kept 12 bases outside the gene matches. DNA of the CDR3: TGTGCCAGCAGTTTTCGCGGGAGGGTCAGGTCGGTAGAGACCCAGTACTTC. As protein: CASSFRGRVRSVETQYF.

V usage is TRBV28 and J usage is TRBJ1-2; 8 nucleotides match TRBD1. Germline trimming cut 1 base from V and 4 bases from J; bases unmatched to any gene: 11. The CDR3 is 17 amino acids. CDR1 and CDR2 (germline): MDHEN, SYDVKM. The CDR3 spells CASSLSSTGAFGYGYTF. Here the CDR3 DNA reads TGTGCCAGCAGTTTATCCTCGACAGGGGCGTTTGGCTATGGCTACACCTTC.

Worth noting for this clone: At one boundary the junction diverges from the germline segment, which might be a read error. The rearrangement uses TRBV4-1 and TRBJ2-1, with 9 bases identical to TRBD1. The CDR3 extends over 16 amino acids. CDR1 MGHRA and CDR2 YSYEKL come from the germline V gene. The chain's CDR3 is CASSQGLGQGVNEQFF. The CDR3 coding sequence is TGCGCCAGCAGTCAAGGCTTGGGACAGGGTGTGAATGAGCAGTTCTTC.